This TCR beta chain stems from a study of blood T cell repertoires in COVID-19. Study overall: Acute-phase and convalescent COVID-19 samples originated in the United States, Italy and Spain. The analysed material was cDNA or gDNA that came from T cells, B-cell-depleted T cells, or PBMCs.

Looked up from germline, CDR1 is MDHEN and CDR2 is SYDVKM. The ends were cut back, 7 bases at V and 4 bases at J, with 13 bases in the middle. This CDR3 comprises 13 residues. Authors' analysis steps: Reference gene primer amplification gave nucleated cell count estimates. The data were produced by immunoSEQ multiplex PCR, yet TCRdb's version contains in-frame clones alone and is incomplete. V, J and clone size are those of that table, while D and trimming were read from the DNA. The sample lists some 99,000 clones, roughly 80% occurring once. V usage is TRBV28 and J usage is TRBJ1-1; D is perhaps TRBD1 (5 bases). The sample consisted of peripheral blood. This clonotype originated in a woman aged 55-70 years with acute or convalescent COVID-19. The CDR3 region has the DNA TGTGCCAGCACGGGTTCAGGGTTCACTGAAGCTTTCTTT. This codes for CASTGSGFTEAFF.